These T cell receptor beta chains were read from a single sample in a study of blood T cells in healthy people across ages. TCRdb recomputed calls from the 5' RACE reads with MiXCR, one row per CDR3 protein. This sample carries around 780,000 distinct CDR3 sequences, around 25% of them seen once, and the ten largest clones take 3%. The same sample was also studied in work on T cells of mothers and their children.

Source material: blood. The receptor set was obtained from a boy younger than 18 in good health. Both conserved end residues are part of each CDR3.

cdr3_aa cdr3_length v_call
CASSLEIPWDGEGWAQYF 18 TRBV12-3/TRBV12-4
CASSFSKDRASNEQFF 16 TRBV9
CASSLIQGGYGQYF 14 TRBV28
CATSDSPGLTPTTNGYTF 18 TRBV24-1
CASSSGDGFYEQYF 14 TRBV5-5
CASSHQTVSTDTQYF 15 TRBV6-6
CSATDRGGEKLFF 13 TRBV20-1
CATSDLAGSSGYTF 14 TRBV24-1
CATRRGSYNEQFF 13 TRBV15
CASSQVWGNEQFF 13 TRBV14
CASSPSRQGANYGYTF 16 TRBV12-3/TRBV12-4
CASSPARTRETQYF 14 TRBV18
CASSVEGGAQHF 12 TRBV9
CASRNGSGKQFF 12 TRBV6-1
CSVRQALNGYTF 12 TRBV29-1
CASTLVGRGGYTF 13 TRBV12-3/TRBV12-4
CASSPGGGTSYEQYF 15 TRBV7-3
CATSDSTGGSYNEQFF 16 TRBV24-1
CSATRGVYQPQHF 13 TRBV20-1
CASSSPGRDLEQFF 14 TRBV4-1
CASSVDRGPSPLHF 14 TRBV9
CASSGEQETQYF 12 TRBV10-2
CAWSFGGTAETQYF 14 TRBV30
CAWTGQGVGTEAFF 14 TRBV30
CASSGSPNTEAFF 13 TRBV6-1
CSVSTSGGTHNTDTQYF 17 TRBV29-1
CASSVPIGTTEAFF 14 TRBV7-9
CASSPGANYEQYF 13 TRBV5-1
CSARETQRGTGELFF 15 TRBV20-1
CSARGGLAYETQYF 14 TRBV20-1
CASSPVGGLNTEAFF 15 TRBV28
CASRPYQGLGEKLFF 15 TRBV2
CSAPGGSSTDTQYF 14 TRBV20-1
CASSLVEEGARFEAFF 16 TRBV5-1
CASSQASGVGTEAFF 15 TRBV3-1
CASSLDRQGSYGYTF 15 TRBV5-1
CASQRVPKRSGNTIYF 16 TRBV21-1
CASSGVGTGGTQYF 14 TRBV28
CSATQASTNYGYTF 14 TRBV20-1
CASSQGALTYEQYF 14 TRBV3-1
CAWTLVAGGSPLHF 14 TRBV30
CASSLGIGLGNNEQFF 16 TRBV11-2
CSAREEHRLNTEAFF 15 TRBV20-1
CASSSPGQGAAGGELFF 17 TRBV5-1
CASSLSGDRGYEQYF 15 TRBV27
CASSYSEGPYEQYF 14 TRBV6-5
CSVATFVTNTEAFF 14 TRBV29-1
CASSQGYGGVRRTGELFF 18 TRBV4-1
CASSDRDTNYGYTF 14 TRBV13